The 11 T cell receptor beta chains below all came from one sample that was sequenced in a study of OX40 agonist ivuxolimab in advanced cancers. The method was immunoSEQ multiplex PCR; TCRdb's version includes in-frame clones alone and lacks a portion of them. The data show 60,000 or so clones, over 90% seen once. The sample in question was CD4+ or CD8+ T cells sorted from blood, obtained in a trial of the OX40 agonist ivuxolimab. The receptor source for this set is an adult with an advanced solid tumor such as melanoma, head and neck, liver or kidney cancer.

This chain uses TRBV9 with TRBJ2-5; the D gene could be TRBD1 or TRBD2 (5 bases each). Trimming pared 0 bases from V and 1 base from J, leaving 19 bases between. In germline, CDR1 is SGDLS, CDR2 YYNGEE. CDR3 length: 18 residues. CDR3 amino acids: CASSVVEGTPWGQETQYF. The CDR3 nucleotides are TGTGCCAGCAGCGTAGTAGAGGGGACCCCCTGGGGCCAAGAGACCCAGTACTTC.

This clone has only one observation. The chain uses TRBV5-1 and TRBJ2-2; TRBD1 aligns across 10 bases. This CDR3 comprises 16 residues. V lost 3 bases to trimming and J lost 1 base; unmatched junction nucleotides: 3. Per the germline V gene, CDR1 is SGHRS and CDR2 is YFSETQ. The CDR3 spells CASSYRTGGNTGELFF. The CDR3 DNA follows: TGCGCCAGCAGCTACCGGACAGGGGGGAACACCGGGGAGCTGTTTTTT.

The V gene is TRBV10-3, the J gene TRBJ2-3, with TRBD1 matching 8 bases. The V segment lost 8 bases and the J segment 0 bases; nucleotides outside the gene matches: 4. Germline V lookup: CDR1 ENHRY, CDR2 SYGVKD. The CDR3 covers 14 residues. CDR3 in amino acids: CAIDRGGSTDTQYF. DNA of the CDR3: TGTGCCATCGACAGGGGAGGTAGCACAGATACGCAGTATTTT.

CDR3 residues: CASSIGTGLMNTEAFF. CDR3 in DNA: TGTGCCAGTAGTATCGGGACAGGGCTCATGAACACTGAAGCTTTCTTT. The V gene is TRBV19, the J gene TRBJ1-1; 9 bases match TRBD1. Germline V gene lookup returns CDR1 LNHDA and CDR2 SQIVND (reference sequence). Losses at the gene ends were 3 bases for V and 0 bases for J; bases not matched to a gene: 5. The CDR3 covers 16 residues. The full variable domain, rest sourced from reference TRBV19 and TRBJ1-1, is DGGITQSPKYLFRKEGQNVTLSCEQNLNHDAMYWYRQDPGQGLRLIYYSQIVNDFQKGDIAEGYSVSREKKESFPLTVTSAQKNPTAFYLCASSIGTGLMNTEAFFGQGTRLTVV.

The V gene is TRBV6-1, the J gene TRBJ1-5, with unresolved D. Germline CDR1 MNHNS, CDR2 SASEGT. Trimming stripped 5 bases from V and 1 base from J, with 6 bases between. The CDR3 sequence is 13 residues long. The CDR3 protein is CASSLNSNQPQHF. The CDR3 coding sequence is TGTGCCAGCAGTTTAAACAGCAATCAGCCCCAGCATTTT.

V and J are TRBV21-1 and TRBJ1-2. TRBV21-1 is tagged as a pseudogene. CDR3 length: 16 amino acids. CDR3 sequence reads: CASSKESGKANYGYTF. DNA of the CDR3: TGTGCCAGCAGCAAAGAGTCCGGAAAAGCTAACTATGGCTACACCTTC.

The CDR3 is CASSIDREREGPEDIQYF. The CDR3 coding sequence is TGTGCCAGTAGTATAGATAGGGAGCGGGAGGGTCCCGAGGACATTCAGTACTTC. J is TRBJ2-4 and V is TRBV19, with 10 bases matching TRBD2. The CDR3 is 18 amino acids. Germline assignment: CDR1 LNHDA and CDR2 SQIVND (reference sequence). V shed 0 bases and J 8 bases; nucleotides not matched to a gene: 13.

The chain uses TRBV19 and TRBJ2-7; tentatively, D is TRBD2 (6 bases). The CDR3 totals 17 residues. Looked up from germline, CDR1 is LNHDA and CDR2 is SQIVND (reference sequence). Trimming left V 3 bases short and J 0 bases short, with 18 bases between. This CDR3 is CASSMGSGDESSYEQYF. DNA of the CDR3: TGTGCCAGTAGTATGGGGTCGGGGGACGAGAGCTCCTACGAGCAGTACTTC. Filled out from reference TRBV19 and TRBJ2-7, the complete variable domain reads DGGITQSPKYLFRKEGQNVTLSCEQNLNHDAMYWYRQDPGQGLRLIYYSQIVNDFQKGDIAEGYSVSREKKESFPLTVTSAQKNPTAFYLCASSMGSGDESSYEQYFGPGTRLTVT.

This chain uses TRBV2 with TRBJ1-5; D is unclear. The CDR3 sequence is 12 residues long. V was trimmed by 3 bases and J by 4 bases, leaving 4 bases between them. Germline values: CDR1 SNHLY, CDR2 FYNNEI. The CDR3 loop is CASSDLNQPQHF. CDR3 in DNA: TGTGCCAGCAGTGACCTAAATCAGCCCCAGCATTTT.

The chain recombines TRBV27 with TRBJ2-7; 9 nucleotides align to TRBD1. V shed 6 bases and J 0 bases; nucleotides not matched to a gene: 6. CDR3 length: 15 residues. Germline lookup yields CDR1 MNHEY and CDR2 SMNVEV (reference sequence). The chain's CDR3 is CASSPGTGTSYEQYF. CDR3 nucleotide sequence: TGTGCCAGCAGCCCCGGGACAGGGACCTCCTACGAGCAGTACTTC.

CDR3 residues: CASSSLTSGDFGTTDTQYF. DNA of the CDR3: TGTGCCAGCAGTTCCCTAACTAGCGGGGACTTTGGTACCACAGATACGCAGTATTTT. The chain is built from TRBV27 and TRBJ2-3, with 10 bases aligning to TRBD2. The CDR3 has 19 residues. From germline, CDR1 is MNHEY and CDR2 SMNVEV (reference sequence). After removal of 4 bases from V and 2 bases from J, the junction contained 15 bases not matched to a gene.